The next 18 T cell receptor beta chains were all read from a single sample in a study of blood T cell repertoires in COVID-19. The method was immunoSEQ multiplex PCR; TCRdb's version includes in-frame clones alone and lacks a portion of them. The sample shows some 210,000 clones, just over 90% of them seen only once. The specimen was peripheral blood. All receptors come from a young man with acute or convalescent COVID-19.

V and J are TRBV2 and TRBJ2-1; 7 nucleotides agree with TRBD2. The V gene's germline CDR1 is SNHLY and CDR2 FYNNEI. CDR3 length equals 15 residues. Losses at the gene ends were 4 bases for V and 4 bases for J; bases not matched to a gene: 7. The CDR3 DNA is TGTGCCAGCAGTGGTTGGGGCGGGAGTTACAATGAGCAGTTCTTC. Its translation is CASSGWGGSYNEQFF.

The genes are TRBV6-6 and TRBJ1-5, with TRBD1 as a possible D gene (5 bases). Per germline, CDR1 MNHNY and CDR2 SVGAGI (reference sequence). The CDR3 sequence is 14 residues long. V was shortened by 5 bases and J by 3 bases, with 11 bases between the two germline ends. The CDR3 spells CASSVRANNQPQHF. DNA of the CDR3: TGTGCCAGCAGTGTCAGGGCCAACAATCAGCCCCAGCATTTT.

The gene calls are TRBV30 and TRBJ2-7; a weak D match, TRBD1 (5 bases). Germline values: CDR1 GTSNPN, CDR2 SVGIG (reference sequence). CDR3 length: 13 amino acids. The ends were cut back, 4 bases at V and 3 bases at J, with 13 bases in the middle. As DNA, the CDR3 is TGTGCCTGGACGGATTGGGGCAGCTACGAGCAGTACTTC. Its translation is CAWTDWGSYEQYF.

This clone was recorded only once. The chain recombines TRBV3-1 (or the pseudogene TRBV3-2) with TRBJ2-2; no clear D. V shed 7 bases and J shed 1 base, with 10 bases lying between them. The CDR3 is 14 amino acids. Germline lookup yields CDR1 LGHDT and CDR2 YNNKEL (reference sequence). The CDR3 spells CASTNGWNTGELFF. CDR3 DNA sequence: TGTGCCAGCACTAACGGGTGGAACACCGGGGAGCTGTTTTTT.

The chain recombines TRBV24-1 with TRBJ2-7; a weak D match, TRBD2 (5 bases). V was clipped by 2 bases and J by 4 bases, with 14 bases between them. CDR1 KGHDR and CDR2 SFDVKD come from the germline V gene. The CDR3 consists of 15 residues. CDR3 in amino acids: CATSDSRGSHYEQYF. CDR3 coding DNA: TGTGCCACCAGTGATTCCCGAGGGAGCCATTACGAGCAGTACTTC.

This sequence joins TRBV4-1 and TRBJ2-5, with TRBD1 identical over 11 bases. The CDR3 consists of 16 residues. Germline V gene lookup returns CDR1 MGHRA and CDR2 YSYEKL. V shed 4 bases, J shed 3 bases, and the junction held 7 bases outside the gene matches. CDR3 sequence: CASSPSGGQGEETQYF. As DNA, the CDR3 is TGCGCCAGCAGCCCATCCGGGGGACAGGGGGAAGAGACCCAGTACTTC.

The gene calls are TRBV4-1 and TRBJ2-3, with 7 bases fitting TRBD2. J lost 3 bases, V lost 0 bases, and 6 bases had no gene match. Per germline, CDR1 MGHRA and CDR2 YSYEKL. The CDR3 length is 16 residues. CDR3 residues: CASSQETLAWTDTQYF. The CDR3 DNA reads as TGCGCCAGCAGCCAAGAAACACTAGCGTGGACAGATACGCAGTATTTT.

The chain joins TRBV5-1 to TRBJ1-2; a weak D match, TRBD1 (5 bases). With 1 base removed from V and 0 bases from J, the gap between germline ends came to 10 bases. CDR1 is SGHRS and CDR2 is YFSETQ in the germline V gene. The CDR3 runs to 15 residues. Written as DNA, the CDR3 is TGCGCCAGCAGCTTGAGCGGGACTGCTAACTATGGCTACACCTTC. Translating gives CASSLSGTANYGYTF. The entire variable domain, with the rest obtained from reference TRBV5-1 and TRBJ1-2, is as follows: KAGVTQTPRYLIKTRGQQVTLSCSPISGHRSVSWYQQTPGQGLQFLFEYFSETQRNKGNFPGRFSGRQFSNSRSEMNVSTLELGDSALYLCASSLSGTANYGYTFGSGTRLTVV.

The V call is TRBV28, the J call TRBJ2-1, with TRBD1 matching over 9 bases. V shed 4 bases, J shed 8 bases, and the junction held 9 bases outside the gene matches. CDR3 length: 15 residues. Germline V gene sequence: CDR1 MDHEN, CDR2 SYDVKM. Written as DNA, the CDR3 is TGTGCCAGCAGTTCCCCGGGACAGGGTATTTATGAGCAGTTCTTC. Protein sequence: CASSSPGQGIYEQFF. Together with reference TRBV28 and TRBJ2-1, the CDR3 gives the full variable domain: DVKVTQSSRYLVKRTGEKVFLECVQDMDHENMFWYRQDPGLGLRLIYFSYDVKMKEKGDIPEGYSVSREKKERFSLILESASTNQTSMYLCASSSPGQGIYEQFFGPGTRLTVL.

V usage is TRBV9 and J usage is TRBJ1-6; D not certain. With 2 bases removed from V and 5 bases from J, the gap between germline ends came to 2 bases. The CDR3 length is 12 residues. Germline V gene data show CDR1 as SGDLS and CDR2 as YYNGEE. The DNA of the CDR3 is TGTGCCAGCAGCGTTAATAATTCACCCCTCCACTTT. Amino acids: CASSVNNSPLHF.

The V and J genes are TRBV11-2 and TRBJ2-3; 7 positions match TRBD1. The CDR3 has 15 amino acids. V was clipped by 5 bases and J by 2 bases; unmatched bases: 7. Germline CDR1 and CDR2: SGHAT and FQNNGV. The CDR3 coding sequence is TGTGCCAGCAGCCCAGGACAGGTGAACACAGATACGCAGTATTTT. Encoded protein: CASSPGQVNTDTQYF.

The V and J genes are TRBV28 and TRBJ1-1; 7 bases agree with TRBD1. CDR3 length: 16 amino acids. V shed 4 bases, J shed 11 bases, and the junction held 19 bases outside the gene matches. The germline V gene has CDR1 MDHEN and CDR2 SYDVKM. CDR3 amino acids: CASSSPAGQYQLRAFF. The DNA for the CDR3 is TGTGCCAGCAGTTCCCCGGCGGGACAGTACCAGTTGAGGGCTTTCTTT.

The rearrangement joins TRBV7-9 to TRBJ2-2; 12 bases line up with TRBD2. The germline gives CDR1 SEHNR, CDR2 FQNEAQ (reference sequence). The CDR3 covers 16 residues. V gave up 3 bases and J gave up 4 bases; unmatched junction bases: 3. The CDR3 DNA reads as TGTGCCAGCAGCTTTCTAGCGGGGGGGCCCACCGGGGAGCTGTTTTTT. Translation gives CASSFLAGGPTGELFF.

The V gene is TRBV7-2, the J gene TRBJ2-2; no firm D call. This CDR3 comprises 14 residues. Germline CDR1 and CDR2: SGHTA and FQGNSA. V lost 4 bases and J 7 bases, leaving 13 bases between the germline ends. The CDR3 protein is CASSYSSGIGELFF. The CDR3 DNA reads as TGTGCCAGCAGCTATTCCTCAGGTATCGGGGAGCTGTTTTTT.

This clone was detected a few times. In nucleotides, the CDR3 is TGTGCCAGCAGCCAAGACTATTCGAACACAGATACGCAGTATTTT. Translated: CASSQDYSNTDTQYF. The V call is TRBV7-2, the J call TRBJ2-3; tentative D call: TRBD2 (5 bases). The germline gives CDR1 SGHTA, CDR2 FQGNSA. This CDR3 comprises 15 residues. Trimming cost V 5 bases and J 2 bases, with 14 bases left between them.

The gene calls are TRBV5-1 and TRBJ2-7; 8 bases align to TRBD1. Unmatched junction bases numbered 8, after V lost 4 bases and J lost 2 bases. The CDR3 is 15 amino acids. Germline CDR1 SGHRS, CDR2 YFSETQ. The CDR3 region is CASSPDRAPPYEQYF. For the CDR3, the DNA is TGCGCCAGCAGCCCGGACAGGGCACCCCCCTACGAGCAGTACTTC.

J is TRBJ2-1 and V is TRBV5-1; TRBD1 might be the D (5 bases). Trimming left V 4 bases short and J 5 bases short, with 13 bases between. The CDR3 has 14 residues. The germline V gene encodes CDR1 SGHRS and CDR2 YFSETQ. The CDR3 is CASSRRQGNNEQFF. DNA for the CDR3: TGCGCCAGCAGCCGACGGCAGGGAAACAATGAGCAGTTCTTC.

The rearrangement joins TRBV19 to TRBJ1-1; D remains ambiguous. Per germline, CDR1 LNHDA and CDR2 SQIVND (reference sequence). V lost 3 bases and J lost 4, with 6 bases in between. This CDR3 region has 12 residues. CDR3 sequence: CASSMYGTEAFF. The CDR3 DNA follows: TGTGCCAGTAGTATGTACGGCACTGAAGCTTTCTTT.